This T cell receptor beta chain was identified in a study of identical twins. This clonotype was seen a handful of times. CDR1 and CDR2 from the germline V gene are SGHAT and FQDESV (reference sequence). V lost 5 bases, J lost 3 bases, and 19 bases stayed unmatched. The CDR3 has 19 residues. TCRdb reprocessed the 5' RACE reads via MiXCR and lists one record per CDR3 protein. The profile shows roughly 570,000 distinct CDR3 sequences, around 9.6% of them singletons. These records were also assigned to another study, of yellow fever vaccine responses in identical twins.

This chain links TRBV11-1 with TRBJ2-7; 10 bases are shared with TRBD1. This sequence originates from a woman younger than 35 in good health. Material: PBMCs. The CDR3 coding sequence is TGTGCCAGCAGCCCCCTTCTCGGGGACAGGGGACAATCCGGCTACGAGCAGTACTTC. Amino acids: CASSPLLGDRGQSGYEQYF.